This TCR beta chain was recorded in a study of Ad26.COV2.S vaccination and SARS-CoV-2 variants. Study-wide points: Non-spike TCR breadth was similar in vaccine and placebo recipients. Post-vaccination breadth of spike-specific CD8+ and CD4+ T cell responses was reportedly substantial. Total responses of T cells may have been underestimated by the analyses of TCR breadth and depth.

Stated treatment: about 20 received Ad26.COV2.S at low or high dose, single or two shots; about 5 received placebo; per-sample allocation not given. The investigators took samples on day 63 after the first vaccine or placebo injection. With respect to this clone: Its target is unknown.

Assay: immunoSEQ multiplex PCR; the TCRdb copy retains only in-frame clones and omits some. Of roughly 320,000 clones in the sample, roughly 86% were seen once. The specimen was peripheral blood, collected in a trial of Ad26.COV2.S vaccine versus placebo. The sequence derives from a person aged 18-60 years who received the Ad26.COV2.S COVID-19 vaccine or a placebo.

The CDR3 spells CASSLIGGSYNSPLHF. In DNA form, the CDR3 reads TGTGCCAGCAGCTTGATCGGGGGTTCCTATAATTCACCCCTCCACTTT. The chain is built from TRBV5-6 and TRBJ1-6, with a possible D match to TRBD1 (5 bases). Trimming took 1 base from V and 1 from J, leaving 9 bases between them. Germline values: CDR1 SGHDT, CDR2 YYEEEE. This CDR3 has 16 amino acids.